This TCR beta chain was obtained from a study of vaccination and CD4 T cells after COVID-19 (dated by TCRdb to the early 2020s). Context from the whole study: SARS-CoV-2 positivity had been established in the convalescent patients by nasal swab PCR, and mild disease was recorded in roughly ten of these patients and severe disease in one. In the convalescent cohort there were six males and four females, among whom were two Hispanic individuals, seven Caucasians, two Asians and one multiracial person. Two doses of either the Pfizer-BioNTech BNT162b2 vaccine (n=8) or the Moderna mRNA-1273 vaccine (n=2) were administered to participants. Post-COVID blood samples were collected from convalescent patients a median of approximately 100 days after diagnosis, with a range of about 35 to 170 days. Post-vaccine blood samples were taken a median of approximately 70 days after the second vaccine dose, with a range of roughly 13 to 250 days. The cultures were stimulated with overlapping spike peptide pools from SARS-CoV-2 and from the common cold coronaviruses HCoV-NL63, HCoV-OC43 and HCoV-229E. Control cultures received a CEFX viral epitope pool as the positive control, an HIV-1 Nef peptide pool as the negative control, or no peptide. In 10 COVID-19 convalescent patients and a handful of infection-naive healthy vaccine recipients, researchers compared the spike-specific CD4+ TCR repertoire from before mRNA vaccination with the repertoire from after. The full study reports these points: Of the vaccine-specific clones found in convalescent patients, nearly all (304 of 307) were mono-reactive for SARS-CoV-2 spike instead of being cross-reactive with common cold coronaviruses. Although the median number of SARS-CoV-2-reactive clonotypes went up from 20 to 25 after infection to some 37 after vaccination, the increase was not significant. The number of convalescent patients in the study was relatively small, and the study did not examine early timepoints following natural infection. Among convalescent patients, a median roughly 90% of the SARS-CoV-2-reactive clones seen after vaccination appeared only after vaccination, which suggests priming specific to the vaccine.

The V and J ends are trimmed by 5 bases and 6 bases, leaving 13 bases between them. The CDR3 spans 14 residues, from the cysteine through the phenylalanine. Only the CDR3 portion is preserved as DNA: 42 bases, with reading frame beginning at the first base. CDR1 KGHDR and CDR2 SFDVKD were looked up in the germline V gene. This clonotype turned up a few times. Its recognized antigen is unknown. No much larger clone is present one base from it, and per-base qualities are unavailable. Library method: PCR. DNA from cultured CD4+ T cells was subjected to TCR sequencing with the Oncomine TCR Beta short-read assay at the Johns Hopkins FTIC core. The QIAamp micro DNA kit was used to extract genomic DNA from the cultured CD4+ T cells. The Oncomine TCR Beta libraries from cultured CD4+ T cells were pooled using unique dual indexes and then sequenced on an Illumina iSeq 100. The published analysis was carried out like this. Non-productive sequences were filtered out, and CDR3s that did not start with C, did not end with F or W, or were shorter than 7 amino acids were discarded. The MANAFEST web application identified antigen-specific clonotypes by comparing peptide-stimulated wells against reference wells and other culture wells. For a clone to be called positive, the clone needed an FDR below 0.05, an odds ratio above 5, and a productive frequency above 0.1% in at least two of three replicate wells. A clonotype counted as cross-reactive if it showed significant expansion both in the SARS-CoV-2 spike wells and in at least one common cold coronavirus spike condition. Levenshtein distances (stringdist) and unrooted phylogenetic trees (ape) in R version 3.6.1 were used to assess CDR3 homology. TCRdb trimmed public reads at Q25 via fastp, called clones via MiXCR and kept in-frame beta chains. Every entry covers one CDR3 protein and lists the most common genes and DNA from its rows. These V and J calls originate from TCRdb's pipeline instead of the authors' own analysis. Recorded for this sample are 15,000 to 20,000 distinct CDR3 sequences; 49% of them occurred a single time. In total, the top ten clones hold 3% to 4% of the sample.

The treatment or condition tag for this specimen amounts to: approximately nine-day PBMC culture with coronavirus spike peptide pools or control peptides (ViraFEST assay). The ViraFEST assay, used in the study, expanded antigen-specific T cells with peptide pools and then identified the expanded clonotypes through TCR sequencing. The convalescent patients' positive SARS-CoV-2 PCR tests fell between March and December 2020, which was before the Alpha, Beta and Delta variants emerged in the United States. Each well held 2.2 million or so PBMCs cultured with roughly 10 ug/ml peptide pools in IMDM containing 5% human AB serum and 9.5 to 10 IU/ml IL-2. On days 3 and 7, half of the culture medium was replaced with fresh IL-2-containing medium. Once the cells had been in culture for 10 days, the EasySep CD4+ T cell isolation kit was used to isolate CD4+ T cells by negative selection. Ficoll-Paque Plus gradient centrifugation was used to isolate PBMCs from whole blood, and the isolated PBMCs were then either used fresh or cryopreserved at -140C. Triplicate wells were generally used for each culture condition.

The TCR originated in a human donor who had recovered from COVID-19. The V gene is TRBV24-1 and the J gene is TRBJ1-5; TRBD1 is a possible D gene, resting on 5 matching bases. The sequenced material came from CD4+ T cells from blood, cultured in vitro. The base sequence is TGTGCCACCAGTGTCGGGGGATCGGGTCAGCCCCAGCATTTT. Protein translation: CATSVGGSGQPQHF.